What follows is one T cell receptor (beta chain) and its context. Its antigen is not known. The V end was cut by 1 base, the J end by 4 bases, with 7 bases between. The CDR3 spans 14 residues. CDR1 LNHNV and CDR2 YYDKDF come from the germline V gene (reference sequence). This sample is part of a study of chemoradiotherapy in HPV16-positive cancers. Here immunoSEQ multiplex PCR was the method, and the copy in TCRdb shows in-frame clones only, minus some. The sample holds approximately 9,300 clones, roughly 70% seen once. Findings and caveats of the study: HPV-specific T cells were functionally defined from only a couple of HPV16-positive patients.

This rearrangement joins TRBV15 to TRBJ2-2; D is uncertain. Sample collection occurred from a patient who underwent chemoradiotherapy. This clonotype was sampled from a human donor with HPV-associated anogenital cancer. The CDR3 coding sequence is TGTGCCACCAGCAGAGGGTCTGCCACCGGGGAGCTGTTTTTT. Residues: CATSRGSATGELFF.